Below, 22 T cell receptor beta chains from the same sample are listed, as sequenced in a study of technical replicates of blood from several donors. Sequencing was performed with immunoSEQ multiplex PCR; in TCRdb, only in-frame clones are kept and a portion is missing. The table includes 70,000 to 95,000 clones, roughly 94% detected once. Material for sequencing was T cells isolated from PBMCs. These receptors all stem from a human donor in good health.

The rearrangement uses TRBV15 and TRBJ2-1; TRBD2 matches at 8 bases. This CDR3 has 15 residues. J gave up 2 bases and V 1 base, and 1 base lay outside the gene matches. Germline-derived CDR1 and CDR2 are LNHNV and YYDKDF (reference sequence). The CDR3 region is CATSRAGGAYNEQFF. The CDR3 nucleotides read TGTGCCACCAGCAGAGCGGGAGGGGCCTACAATGAGCAGTTCTTC. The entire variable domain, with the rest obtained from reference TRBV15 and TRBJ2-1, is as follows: DAMVIQNPRYQVTQFGKPVTLSCSQTLNHNVMYWYQQKSSQAPKLLFHYYDKDFNNEADTPDNFQSRRPNTSFCFLDIRSPGLGDTAMYLCATSRAGGAYNEQFFGPGTRLTVL.

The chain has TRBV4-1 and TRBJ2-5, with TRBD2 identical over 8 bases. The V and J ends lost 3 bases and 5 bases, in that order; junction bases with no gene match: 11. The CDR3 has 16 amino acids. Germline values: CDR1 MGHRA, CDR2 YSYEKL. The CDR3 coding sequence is TGCGCCAGCAGCCAGGTTACCCGGGGGGGGCGCGAGACCCAGTACTTC. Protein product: CASSQVTRGGRETQYF.

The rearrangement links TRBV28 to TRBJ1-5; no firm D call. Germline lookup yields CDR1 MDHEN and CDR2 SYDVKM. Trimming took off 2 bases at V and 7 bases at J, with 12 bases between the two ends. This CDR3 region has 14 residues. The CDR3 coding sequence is TGTGCCAGCAGTTTACGGGGAGGCGGGCAGCCCCAGCATTTT. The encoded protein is CASSLRGGGQPQHF.

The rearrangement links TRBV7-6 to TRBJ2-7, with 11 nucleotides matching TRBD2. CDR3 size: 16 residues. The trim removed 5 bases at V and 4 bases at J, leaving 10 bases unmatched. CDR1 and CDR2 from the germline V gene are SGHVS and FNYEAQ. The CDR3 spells CASSPTVAGGPYEQYF. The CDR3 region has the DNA TGTGCCAGCAGCCCTACCGTAGCGGGAGGGCCTTACGAGCAGTACTTC.

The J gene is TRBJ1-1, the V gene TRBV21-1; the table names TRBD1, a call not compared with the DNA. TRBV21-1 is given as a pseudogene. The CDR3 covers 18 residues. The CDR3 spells CASSDERDRGEMNTEAFF. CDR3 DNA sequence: TGTGCCAGCAGCGATGAAAGGGACAGGGGGGAGATGAACACTGAAGCTTTCTTT.

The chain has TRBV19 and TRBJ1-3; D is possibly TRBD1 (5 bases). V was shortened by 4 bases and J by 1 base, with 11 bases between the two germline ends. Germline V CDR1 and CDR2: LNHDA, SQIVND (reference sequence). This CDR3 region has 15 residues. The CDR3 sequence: CASSKDSFSGNTIYF. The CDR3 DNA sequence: TGTGCCAGTAGTAAAGACAGTTTTTCTGGAAACACCATATATTTT.

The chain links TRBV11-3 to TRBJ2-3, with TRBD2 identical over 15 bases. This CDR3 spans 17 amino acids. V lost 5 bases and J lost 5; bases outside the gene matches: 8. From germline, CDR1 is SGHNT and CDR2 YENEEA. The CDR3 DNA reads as TGTGCCAGCAGCGGACGGACTAGCGGGGGGGTGGTAGATACGCAGTATTTT. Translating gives CASSGRTSGGVVDTQYF.

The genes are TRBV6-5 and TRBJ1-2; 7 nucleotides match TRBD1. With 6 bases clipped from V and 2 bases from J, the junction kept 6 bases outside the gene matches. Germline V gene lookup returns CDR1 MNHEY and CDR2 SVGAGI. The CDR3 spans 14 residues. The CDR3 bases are TGTGCCAGCAGGGGGCAGGGGGTGAACTATGGCTACACCTTC. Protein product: CASRGQGVNYGYTF.

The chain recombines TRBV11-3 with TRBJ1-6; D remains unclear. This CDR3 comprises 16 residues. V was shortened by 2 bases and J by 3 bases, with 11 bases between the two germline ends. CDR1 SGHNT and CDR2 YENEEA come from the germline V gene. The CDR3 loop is CASSLMAGLYNSPLHF. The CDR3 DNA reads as TGTGCCAGCAGCTTAATGGCAGGCCTCTATAATTCACCCCTCCACTTT.

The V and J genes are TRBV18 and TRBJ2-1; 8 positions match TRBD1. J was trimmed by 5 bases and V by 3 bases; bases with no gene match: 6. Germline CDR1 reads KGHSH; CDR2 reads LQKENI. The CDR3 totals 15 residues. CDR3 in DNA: TGTGCCAGCTCACCTGGTAGGACAGGGAACAATGAGCAGTTCTTC. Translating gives CASSPGRTGNNEQFF. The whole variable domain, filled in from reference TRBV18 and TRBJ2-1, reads NAGVMQNPRHLVRRRGQEARLRCSPMKGHSHVYWYRQLPEEGLKFMVYLQKENIIDESGMPKERFSAEFPKEGPSILRIQQVVRGDSAAYFCASSPGRTGNNEQFFGPGTRLTVL.

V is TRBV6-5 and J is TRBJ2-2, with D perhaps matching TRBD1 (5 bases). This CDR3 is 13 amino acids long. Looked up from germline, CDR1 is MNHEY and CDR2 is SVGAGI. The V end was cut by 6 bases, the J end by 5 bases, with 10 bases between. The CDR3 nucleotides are TGTGCCAGCAGGCAGGGCTTTACCGGGGAGCTGTTTTTT. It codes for CASRQGFTGELFF.

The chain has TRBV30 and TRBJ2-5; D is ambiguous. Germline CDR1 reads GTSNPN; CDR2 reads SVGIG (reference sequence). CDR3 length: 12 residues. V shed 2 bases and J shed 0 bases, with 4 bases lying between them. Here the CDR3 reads CAWSSNQETQYF. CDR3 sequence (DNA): TGTGCCTGGAGTAGCAACCAAGAGACCCAGTACTTC.

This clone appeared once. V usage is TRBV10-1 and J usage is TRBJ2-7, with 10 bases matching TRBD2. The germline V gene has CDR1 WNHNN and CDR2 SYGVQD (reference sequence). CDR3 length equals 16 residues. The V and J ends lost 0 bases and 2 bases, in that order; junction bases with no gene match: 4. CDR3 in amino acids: CASSESGSGRAYEQYF. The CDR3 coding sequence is TGCGCCAGCAGTGAGTCAGGGAGCGGGAGGGCCTACGAGCAGTACTTC.

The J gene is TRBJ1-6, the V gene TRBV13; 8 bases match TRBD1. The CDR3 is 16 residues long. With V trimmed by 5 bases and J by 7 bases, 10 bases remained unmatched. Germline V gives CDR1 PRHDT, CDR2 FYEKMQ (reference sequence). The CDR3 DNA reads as TGTGCCAGCAGCCCCCGACAGGGGCTTACGAATTCACCCCTCCACTTT. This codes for CASSPRQGLTNSPLHF.

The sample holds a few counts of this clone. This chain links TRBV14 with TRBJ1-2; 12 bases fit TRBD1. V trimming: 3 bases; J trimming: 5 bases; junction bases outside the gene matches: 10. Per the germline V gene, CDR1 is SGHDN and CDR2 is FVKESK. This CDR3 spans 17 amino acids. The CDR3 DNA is TGTGCCAGCAGCCAGTCGGGACAGGGGGCGCAGAGTTATGGCTACACCTTC. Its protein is CASSQSGQGAQSYGYTF.

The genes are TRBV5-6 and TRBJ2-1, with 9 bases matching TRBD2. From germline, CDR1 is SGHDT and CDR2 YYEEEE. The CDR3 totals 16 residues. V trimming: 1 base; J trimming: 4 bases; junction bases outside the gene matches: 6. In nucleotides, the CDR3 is TGTGCCAGCAGCTTGCCCCTAGCGGGGACTTACAATGAGCAGTTCTTC. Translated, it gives CASSLPLAGTYNEQFF.

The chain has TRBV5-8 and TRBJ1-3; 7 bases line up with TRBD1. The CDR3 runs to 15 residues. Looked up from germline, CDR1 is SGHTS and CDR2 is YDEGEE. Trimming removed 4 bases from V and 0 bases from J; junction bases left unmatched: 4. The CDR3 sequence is CASSAGTASGNTIYF. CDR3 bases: TGTGCCAGCAGCGCTGGGACAGCCTCTGGAAACACCATATATTTT.

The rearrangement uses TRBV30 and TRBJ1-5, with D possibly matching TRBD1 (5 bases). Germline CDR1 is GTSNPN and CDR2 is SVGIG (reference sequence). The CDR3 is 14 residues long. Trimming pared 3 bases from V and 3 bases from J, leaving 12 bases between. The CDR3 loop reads CAWSVGQFNQPQHF. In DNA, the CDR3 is TGTGCCTGGAGCGTGGGGCAGTTCAATCAGCCCCAGCATTTT.

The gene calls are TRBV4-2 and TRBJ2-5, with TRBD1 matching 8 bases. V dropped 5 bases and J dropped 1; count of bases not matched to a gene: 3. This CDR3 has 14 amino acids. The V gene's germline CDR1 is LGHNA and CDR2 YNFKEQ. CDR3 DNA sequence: TGTGCCAGCAGCGCAACAGGGGGCCAAGAGACCCAGTACTTC. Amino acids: CASSATGGQETQYF.

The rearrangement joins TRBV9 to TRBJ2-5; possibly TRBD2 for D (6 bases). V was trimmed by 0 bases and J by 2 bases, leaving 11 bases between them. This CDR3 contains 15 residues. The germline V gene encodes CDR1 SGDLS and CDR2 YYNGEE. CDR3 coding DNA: TGTGCCAGCAGCGTAGTGTGGGGGGATCAAGAGACCCAGTACTTC. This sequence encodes CASSVVWGDQETQYF. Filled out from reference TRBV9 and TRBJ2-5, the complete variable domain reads DSGVTQTPKHLITATGQRVTLRCSPRSGDLSVYWYQQSLDQGLQFLIQYYNGEERAKGNILERFSAQQFPDLHSELNLSSLELGDSALYFCASSVVWGDQETQYFGPGTRLLVL.

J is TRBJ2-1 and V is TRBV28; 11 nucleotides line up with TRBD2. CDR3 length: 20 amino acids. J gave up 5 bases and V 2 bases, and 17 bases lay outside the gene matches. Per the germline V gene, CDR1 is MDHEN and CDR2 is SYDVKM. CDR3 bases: TGTGCCAGCAGTTTAGTTTTTTCACAGGAGACTAGCGGGGTGGACAATGAGCAGTTCTTC. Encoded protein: CASSLVFSQETSGVDNEQFF.

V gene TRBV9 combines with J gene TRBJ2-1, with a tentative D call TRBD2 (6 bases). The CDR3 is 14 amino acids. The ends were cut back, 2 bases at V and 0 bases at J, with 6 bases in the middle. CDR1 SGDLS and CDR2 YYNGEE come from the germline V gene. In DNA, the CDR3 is TGTGCCAGCAGCGTCGGGGGCTCCTACAATGAGCAGTTCTTC. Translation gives CASSVGGSYNEQFF.